A selection of T cell receptor beta chains follows, all from one sample in a study of T cell responses to AZD1222 COVID-19 vaccine. Produced via immunoSEQ multiplex PCR; TCRdb's table is partial and in-frame only. The sample lists about 110,000 clones; over 85% were seen once. The sample was peripheral blood, taken on day 0 of MenACWY control vaccination. These receptors all stem from an adult in good health. Both conserved end residues are trimmed from each CDR3. Each record gives: CDR3 length, J gene, clone size, D gene, V gene, CDR3 protein. D genes are given only for firm matches. Rows may omit the clone size; those that give it use once, few, many or a size class.

12,TRBJ1-6,once,.,TRBV15,ATSRDPNSTPLH
13,TRBJ1-5,.,.,TRBV24-1,ATSEAGFSNQPQH
13,TRBJ1-4,.,.,TRBV3-1/TRBV3-2,ASSQVGGKDEKLF
12,TRBJ1-1,.,.,TRBV7-3,ASSPRGPNTEAF
12,TRBJ2-5,.,TRBD1,TRBV6-5,ASSYSTGAETQY
15,TRBJ2-5,.,TRBD2,TRBV10-2,ASSESGTSGGGETQY
12,TRBJ1-1,.,.,TRBV6-4,ASMNGRRDTEAF
13,TRBJ2-1,.,.,TRBV15,ATSLGLSSYNEQF
13,TRBJ2-1,.,.,TRBV19,ASRTYGDTYNEQF
13,TRBJ1-2,.,.,TRBV5-4,ASSLGGLYVNGYT
11,TRBJ1-5,.,.,TRBV30,AWSSVGNQPQH
12,TRBJ2-1,once,TRBD1,TRBV5-4,ASTVNRGYNEQF
11,TRBJ1-2,.,.,TRBV14,ASSHYGLDGYT
13,TRBJ2-2,.,.,TRBV6-2/TRBV6-3,ASSYSMTNTGELF
13,TRBJ1-4,.,.,TRBV28,ASSSNRDPNEKLF
12,TRBJ1-2,.,TRBD1,TRBV5-6,ASSSTGEEYGYT
15,TRBJ1-1,once,TRBD1,TRBV4-1,ASSQGRTGGPNTEAF
14,TRBJ1-2,.,TRBD1,TRBV5-4,ASSLAGTAFRVGYT
11,TRBJ2-1,.,.,TRBV6-5,ASITTEYNEQF
12,TRBJ2-3,.,.,TRBV5-1,ASSDGPSTDTQY
13,TRBJ2-5,.,.,TRBV7-9,ASSLQVEPPWTQY
11,TRBJ2-3,.,.,TRBV6-6,ASRPGDTDTQY
12,TRBJ2-3,.,TRBD1,TRBV5-4,ASSSGTGTDTQY
13,TRBJ2-1,once,TRBD2,TRBV6-5,ASSRGLAGVNEQF
12,TRBJ2-7,once,TRBD1,TRBV6-5,ASRPGQGPYEQY
10,TRBJ2-7,.,TRBD1,TRBV3-1/TRBV3-2,ASSHTGGEQY
11,TRBJ1-5,.,TRBD1,TRBV2,ASRGQVNQPQH
10,TRBJ1-1,.,TRBD1,TRBV4-3,ASSPGTAEAF
10,TRBJ1-3,few,.,TRBV9,ASSVVGNTIY
13,TRBJ1-1,.,TRBD1,TRBV7-2,ASSPSGQGGTEAF
14,TRBJ2-1,.,TRBD2,TRBV7-2,ASSELAGGYYNEQF
14,TRBJ2-2,once,.,TRBV4-2,ASSPNQPPNTGELF
11,TRBJ2-2,once,.,TRBV6-5,ASSPQGTGELF
11,TRBJ2-7,.,.,TRBV30,AWTTGQTYEQY
16,TRBJ1-1,.,TRBD1,TRBV28,ASSLSGQGIVGDTEAF
13,TRBJ2-1,.,.,TRBV4-1,ASSSRQGRDNEQF
15,TRBJ2-7,.,TRBD2,TRBV20-1,SASEGSGGESSYEQY
12,TRBJ1-5,.,.,TRBV9,ASSVWNGNQPQH
12,TRBJ1-1,.,TRBD1,TRBV7-3,ASSQLGQGSEAF